Sequencing of this T cell receptor (beta chain) was carried out in a study of T cells in localized non-small cell lung cancer. Study-level results: Sequencing was limited to one tumor region, leaving the possibility of heterogeneity open. Of the top 100 tumor clones, median around 55 were in adjacent lung, approximately 28 among its top 100.

V lost 5 bases, J lost 2 bases, and 12 bases lay in between. There are 14 residues in the CDR3. Per the germline V gene, CDR1 is WNHNN and CDR2 is SYGVQD (reference sequence). The data were produced by immunoSEQ multiplex PCR, yet TCRdb's version contains in-frame clones alone and is incomplete. This table holds about 41,000 clones, 88% found once. A word on this clone: Its antigen is unknown.

Specimen: peripheral blood, collected before any cancer treatment. This sequence originates from a female donor older than 55 with stage I squamous cell lung carcinoma. The chain links TRBV10-1 to TRBJ2-5; perhaps D is TRBD1 or TRBD2 (5 bases each). CDR3 DNA sequence: TGCGCCAGCAGTCCACAGGACTCGCAAGAGACCCAGTACTTC. It translates to CASSPQDSQETQYF.